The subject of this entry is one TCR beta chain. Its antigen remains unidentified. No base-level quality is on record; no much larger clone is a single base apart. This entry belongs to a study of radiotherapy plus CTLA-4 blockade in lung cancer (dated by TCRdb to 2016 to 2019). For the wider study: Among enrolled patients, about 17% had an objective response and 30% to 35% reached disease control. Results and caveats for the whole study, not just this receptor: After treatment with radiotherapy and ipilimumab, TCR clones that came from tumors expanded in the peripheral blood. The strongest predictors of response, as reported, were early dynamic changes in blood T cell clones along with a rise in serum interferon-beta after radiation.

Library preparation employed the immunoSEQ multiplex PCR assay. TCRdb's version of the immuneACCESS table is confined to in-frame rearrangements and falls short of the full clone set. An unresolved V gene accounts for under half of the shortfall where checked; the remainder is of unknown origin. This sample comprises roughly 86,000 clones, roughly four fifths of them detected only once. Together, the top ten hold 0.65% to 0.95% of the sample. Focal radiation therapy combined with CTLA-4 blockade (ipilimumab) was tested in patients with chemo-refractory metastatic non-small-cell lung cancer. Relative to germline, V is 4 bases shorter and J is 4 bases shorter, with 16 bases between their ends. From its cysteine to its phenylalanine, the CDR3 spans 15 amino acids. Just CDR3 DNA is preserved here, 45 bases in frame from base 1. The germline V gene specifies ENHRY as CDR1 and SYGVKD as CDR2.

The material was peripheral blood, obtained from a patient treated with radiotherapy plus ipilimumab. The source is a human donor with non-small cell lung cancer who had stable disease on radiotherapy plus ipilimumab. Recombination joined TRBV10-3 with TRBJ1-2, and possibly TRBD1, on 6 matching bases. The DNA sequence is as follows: TGTGCCATCAGTGCCGCTACGGGGGCCACCTATGGCTACACCTTC. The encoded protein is CAISAATGATYGYTF.